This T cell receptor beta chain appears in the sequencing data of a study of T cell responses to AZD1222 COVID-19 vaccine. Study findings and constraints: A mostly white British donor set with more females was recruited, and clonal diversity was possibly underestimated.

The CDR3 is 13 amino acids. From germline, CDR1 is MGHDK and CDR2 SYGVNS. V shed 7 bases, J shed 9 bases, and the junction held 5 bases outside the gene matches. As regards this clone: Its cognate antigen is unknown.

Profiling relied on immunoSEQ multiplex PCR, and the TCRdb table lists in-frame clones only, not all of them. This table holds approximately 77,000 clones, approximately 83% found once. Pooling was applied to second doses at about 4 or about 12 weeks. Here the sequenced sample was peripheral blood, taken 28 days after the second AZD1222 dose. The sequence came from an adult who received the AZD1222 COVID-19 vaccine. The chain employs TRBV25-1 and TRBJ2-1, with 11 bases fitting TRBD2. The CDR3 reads CASISGGASEQFF. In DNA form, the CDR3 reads TGTGCCAGCATTAGCGGGGGGGCCAGTGAGCAGTTCTTC.